This TCR beta chain was sequenced during a study of cytomegalovirus exposure and HLA in healthy donors. This CDR3 contains 13 residues. Germline CDR1 is WSHSY and CDR2 is SAAADI. V shed 6 bases and J shed 6 bases, with 14 bases lying between them. PCR primers comprised 60 Vbeta and 13 Jbeta primers. TCRdb's copy holds only in-frame clones and misses some; the assay was immunoSEQ multiplex PCR. The table lists 53,000 or so clones. Turning to this clone: Its specificity is not known.

Study-wide findings and caveats: Further analysis, carried out later, found HLA-associated TCR beta chains more clonally expanded than equally common other chains. Through in vitro validation, a few CMV-associated chains were shown to be specific for CMV antigens. Most of the CMV-associated TCR beta chains (in a later analysis) appeared to be HLA-restricted.

The chain is built from TRBV10-2 and TRBJ1-2; D call uncertain. The source of this sequence is a man between 18 and 29 years old in good health and CMV-seropositive. Sequencing used PBMCs. The CDR3: CASSPRRSDGYTF. In DNA, the CDR3 is TGCGCCAGCAGCCCCCGGAGGTCTGATGGCTACACCTTC.